This TCR beta chain was sequenced during a study of blood T cells in healthy people across ages. This clonotype was counted a few times. As yet, its antigen is unknown. Trimming left V 5 bases short and J 3 bases short, with 5 bases between. Looked up from germline, CDR1 is SGHTA and CDR2 is FQGNSA. There are 12 residues in the CDR3. The authors ran a second PCR of roughly 6 to 12 cycles using a sample-barcoded 5' primer and a J-beta primer mix. TCRdb re-derived calls from the 5' RACE reads in MiXCR, one entry per CDR3 protein. This table has about 1.5 million distinct CDR3 sequences, 35% to 45% appearing once. Study results and caveats: It was held that diversity estimates obtained from one million T cells represented underestimates. Among long-lived donors, naive CD4+ cells were more numerous and diversity higher than in aged donors.

The rearrangement uses TRBV7-2 and TRBJ1-5; D is unresolved. The clonotype comes from a woman aged 18-29 years in good health. Sequencing input: blood. The CDR3 bases are TGTGCCAGCAGCGAAAACAATCAGCCCCAGCATTTT. Its translation is CASSENNQPQHF.